These 29 T cell receptor beta chains came from one sample sequenced in a study of OX40 agonist ivuxolimab in advanced cancers. Only in-frame clones appear in the TCRdb table, and some are missing; sequencing was by immunoSEQ multiplex PCR. The sample carries approximately 77,000 clones, 84% recorded once. This specimen was CD4+ or CD8+ T cells sorted from blood, taken in a trial of the OX40 agonist ivuxolimab. These receptors were collected from an adult with an advanced solid tumor such as melanoma, head and neck, liver or kidney cancer.

The CDR3 DNA is TGTGCCAGCGAGGGACAGGGTACGCACGAGCAGTACTTC. It is translated as CASEGQGTHEQYF. This chain uses TRBV5-6 with TRBJ2-7; 9 positions agree with TRBD1. This CDR3 is 13 amino acids long. The V segment lost 7 bases and the J segment 5 bases; nucleotides outside the gene matches: 7. Per the germline V gene, CDR1 is SGHDT and CDR2 is YYEEEE.

This chain joins TRBV28 and TRBJ1-2; D perhaps matches TRBD1 (5 bases). The CDR3 is 13 amino acids. Germline V gene lookup returns CDR1 MDHEN and CDR2 SYDVKM. Trimming stripped 10 bases from V and 1 base from J, with 13 bases between. The DNA for the CDR3 is TGTGCCACCGAAGACAGAGTTAACTATGGCTACACCTTC. It yields the protein CATEDRVNYGYTF.

This chain uses TRBV7-3 with TRBJ2-1, with 10 positions matching TRBD2. V shed 5 bases, J shed 6 bases, and the junction held 13 bases outside the gene matches. The length of the CDR3 is 17 residues. Germline CDR1 and CDR2: SGHTA and FQGTGA. This CDR3 is CASSPLGLAGGPNEQFF. The DNA of the CDR3 is TGTGCCAGCAGCCCCCTCGGCTTAGCGGGGGGCCCCAATGAGCAGTTCTTC.

The chain combines TRBV5-4 with TRBJ1-6; a weak D match, TRBD1 (5 bases). The CDR3 is 14 residues long. Trimming pared 7 bases from V and 7 bases from J, leaving 15 bases between. CDR1 is SGHNT, CDR2 YYREEE, per germline (reference sequence). CDR3: CASGRDLSNSPLHF. CDR3 in DNA: TGTGCCAGCGGACGGGACCTGTCAAATTCACCCCTCCACTTT.

This sequence joins TRBV10-3 and TRBJ1-4; 7 nucleotides agree with TRBD1. This CDR3 region has 13 residues. Looked up from germline, CDR1 is ENHRY and CDR2 is SYGVKD. Unmatched junction bases numbered 8, after V lost 6 bases and J lost 10 bases. CDR3 sequence: CAISPTGPVKLFF. The CDR3, as DNA: TGTGCCATCAGCCCGACAGGGCCGGTAAAACTGTTTTTT.

The chain has TRBV9 and TRBJ2-7, with 12 bases matching TRBD1. V was pared by 2 bases and J by 5 bases, with 5 bases of the junction left unmatched. The CDR3 consists of 15 residues. Germline V gene lookup returns CDR1 SGDLS and CDR2 YYNGEE. In DNA form, the CDR3 reads TGTGCCAGCAGCGTGGGACAGGGGGCGTGGGACGAGCAGTACTTC. It codes for CASSVGQGAWDEQYF. Full variable domain (rest looked up from reference TRBV9 and TRBJ2-7): DSGVTQTPKHLITATGQRVTLRCSPRSGDLSVYWYQQSLDQGLQFLIQYYNGEERAKGNILERFSAQQFPDLHSELNLSSLELGDSALYFCASSVGQGAWDEQYFGPGTRLTVT.

This clone appeared a single time. The chain carries TRBV5-1 and TRBJ2-5; D remains ambiguous. Germline values: CDR1 SGHRS, CDR2 YFSETQ. The germline V and J ends were trimmed by 2 bases and 5 bases, with 16 bases remaining between them. This CDR3 comprises 15 residues. The CDR3 loop is CASSLLPGSGETQYF. The CDR3 DNA follows: TGCGCCAGCAGCTTACTCCCCGGGTCCGGCGAGACCCAGTACTTC. Drawing the rest from reference TRBV5-1 and TRBJ2-5, the complete variable domain is KAGVTQTPRYLIKTRGQQVTLSCSPISGHRSVSWYQQTPGQGLQFLFEYFSETQRNKGNFPGRFSGRQFSNSRSEMNVSTLELGDSALYLCASSLLPGSGETQYFGPGTRLLVL.

V gene TRBV7-9 combines with J gene TRBJ2-1; perhaps TRBD2 as D (6 bases). Trimming stripped 5 bases from V and 6 bases from J, with 20 bases between. In germline, CDR1 is SEHNR, CDR2 FQNEAQ (reference sequence). The CDR3 consists of 16 residues. The CDR3 nucleotides are TGTGCCAGCAGCCTCCTCGATGGCGGGGAGCCCAATGAGCAGTTCTTC. Translation gives CASSLLDGGEPNEQFF.

The gene calls are TRBV2 and TRBJ2-3; tentative D call: TRBD1 (5 bases). The CDR3 runs 11 residues. Germline values: CDR1 SNHLY, CDR2 FYNNEI. The V and J ends lost 3 bases and 9 bases respectively, with 7 bases between them. CDR3 in DNA: TGTGCCAGCAGTGACTGGGGCACGCAGTATTTT. Its protein product is CASSDWGTQYF. The entire variable domain, with the rest obtained from reference TRBV2 and TRBJ2-3, is as follows: EPEVTQTPSHQVTQMGQEVILRCVPISNHLYFYWYRQILGQKVEFLVSFYNNEISEKSEIFDDQFSVERPDGSNFTLKIRSTKLEDSAMYFCASSDWGTQYFGPGTRLTVL.

The chain joins TRBV6-6 to TRBJ2-6; 10 bases are a match to TRBD1. Trimming at V came to 7 bases and at J to 2 bases, leaving 5 bases not matched to a gene. The CDR3 runs 16 residues. Germline loops: CDR1 MNHNY, CDR2 SVGAGI (reference sequence). CDR3 residues: CASTQGQGTGANVLTF. The CDR3 DNA reads TGTGCCAGCACCCAGGGACAGGGGACTGGGGCCAACGTCCTGACTTTC.

The V call is TRBV27, the J call TRBJ2-7, with D possibly being TRBD1 (5 bases). CDR3 length: 14 residues. Germline V gives CDR1 MNHEY, CDR2 SMNVEV (reference sequence). Trimming pared 4 bases from V and 4 bases from J, leaving 14 bases between. This CDR3 is CASSSRQLGYEQYF. CDR3 DNA sequence: TGTGCCAGCAGTTCCCGACAGCTGGGATACGAGCAGTACTTC.

The V gene is TRBV7-9, the J gene TRBJ2-1; D may be TRBD1 (6 bases). Trimming removed 4 bases from V and 10 bases from J, with 14 bases in between. The CDR3 has 13 residues. Germline assignment: CDR1 SEHNR and CDR2 FQNEAQ (reference sequence). CDR3 region: CASSSWTDSEQFF. CDR3 nucleotides: TGTGCCAGCAGCTCCTGGACAGACTCAGAGCAGTTCTTC.

The CDR3 nucleotides read TGTGCCAGCAGCCCCCCGGACACCCGTGTGGAGCAGTACTTC. As protein: CASSPPDTRVEQYF. This sequence joins TRBV5-5 and TRBJ2-7, with D tentatively TRBD1 (5 bases). Trimming left V 4 bases short and J 7 bases short, with 18 bases between. CDR3 length: 14 residues. Germline CDR1 SGHKS, CDR2 YYEKEE (reference sequence).

Here the CDR3 reads CASSDERGRFYEQYF. The DNA of the CDR3 is TGCGCCAGCTCGGATGAGCGGGGGAGGTTCTACGAGCAGTACTTC. This chain uses TRBV5-1 with TRBJ2-7; 8 bases align to TRBD2. Trimming took 7 bases from V and 3 from J; bases not matched to a gene: 12. The CDR3 sequence is 15 residues long. In germline, CDR1 is SGHRS, CDR2 YFSETQ.

This clone was seen a single time. The rearrangement joins TRBV28 to TRBJ2-1, with 10 bases fitting TRBD2. This CDR3 has 14 amino acids. Germline CDR1 reads MDHEN; CDR2 reads SYDVKM. With 6 bases clipped from V and 3 bases from J, the junction kept 2 bases outside the gene matches. The CDR3 DNA reads TGTGCCAGCAGCCCTAGCGGGGGCTACAATGAGCAGTTCTTC. This translates into CASSPSGGYNEQFF.

This clone was picked up one time. The chain links TRBV9 to TRBJ2-7; either TRBD1 or TRBD2 may fit D (5 bases each). Per germline, CDR1 SGDLS and CDR2 YYNGEE. The length of the CDR3 is 13 residues. The V end lost 3 bases, the J end lost 3 bases, and 10 bases lay between the germline ends. The DNA for the CDR3 is TGTGCCAGCAGCGCCGGGACCGACTACGAGCAGTACTTC. This encodes CASSAGTDYEQYF.

This chain joins TRBV5-5 and TRBJ1-3, with D hard to call. CDR1 and CDR2 (germline): SGHKS, YYEKEE (reference sequence). The CDR3 contains 16 residues. Trimming removed 0 bases at V and 4 bases at J, with 14 bases between. CDR3 amino acids: CASSLGIDPRGNTIYF. DNA of the CDR3: TGTGCCAGCAGCTTGGGGATAGACCCGAGAGGAAACACCATATATTTT.

This sequence joins TRBV11-2 and TRBJ2-7; no clear D. The CDR3 sequence is 14 residues long. Germline V gene data show CDR1 as SGHAT and CDR2 as FQNNGV. V lost 1 base and J lost 2, with 9 bases in between. The chain's CDR3 is CASSLAAGAYEQYF. The CDR3 DNA is TGTGCCAGCAGCTTAGCCGCAGGAGCCTACGAGCAGTACTTC. Together with reference TRBV11-2 and TRBJ2-7, the CDR3 gives the full variable domain: EAGVAQSPRYKIIEKRQSVAFWCNPISGHATLYWYQQILGQGPKLLIQFQNNGVVDDSQLPKDRFSAERLKGVDSTLKIQPAKLEDSAVYLCASSLAAGAYEQYFGPGTRLTVT.

The chain carries TRBV9 and TRBJ2-5, with TRBD2 matching 14 bases. The CDR3 length is 16 residues. Germline V lookup: CDR1 SGDLS, CDR2 YYNGEE. V lost 3 bases, J lost 5 bases, and 6 bases stayed unmatched. The DNA of the CDR3 is TGTGCCAGCAGCGCGGGACTAGCGGGAGTAGGTGAGACCCAGTACTTC. Protein: CASSAGLAGVGETQYF.

The V call is TRBV25-1, the J call TRBJ2-7, with 8 bases aligning to TRBD2. Germline V gene data show CDR1 as MGHDK and CDR2 as SYGVNS. The CDR3 totals 14 residues. With V trimmed by 4 bases and J by 1 base, 3 bases remained unmatched. The CDR3 region has the DNA TGTGCCAGCAGTGGTGCGGGAGGTTCCTACGAGCAGTACTTC. This gives the protein CASSGAGGSYEQYF.

The chain joins TRBV12-5 to TRBJ2-5; 8 bases agree with TRBD2. Germline V gene sequence: CDR1 LGHNT, CDR2 FRNRAP. J gave up 5 bases and V 6 bases, and 11 bases lay outside the gene matches. CDR3 size: 15 residues. CDR3 protein: CASGRRRAGGETQYF. CDR3 coding DNA: TGTGCTAGTGGCCGCCGGCGGGCGGGGGGTGAGACCCAGTACTTC.

The J gene is TRBJ2-5, the V gene TRBV5-1; no clear D gene. Trimming stripped 0 bases from V and 4 bases from J, with 1 base between. The length of the CDR3 is 11 residues. Germline loops: CDR1 SGHRS, CDR2 YFSETQ. The CDR3 here is CASSLAETQYF. DNA of the CDR3: TGCGCCAGCAGCTTGGCAGAGACCCAGTACTTC.

This sequence joins TRBV2 and TRBJ1-3; 10 positions match TRBD1. This CDR3 is 14 amino acids long. Losses at the gene ends were 6 bases for V and 8 bases for J; bases not matched to a gene: 7. The V gene's germline CDR1 is SNHLY and CDR2 FYNNEI. The CDR3 sequence: CASSGQGGRYTIYF. As DNA, the CDR3 is TGTGCCAGCAGCGGACAGGGGGGACGGTACACCATATATTTT.

The rearrangement links TRBV4-2 to TRBJ2-5; a weak D match, TRBD2 (5 bases). The V end was cut by 1 base, the J end by 1 base, with 13 bases between. CDR1 is LGHNA, CDR2 YNFKEQ, per germline. The CDR3 has 16 amino acids. CDR3 residues: CASSQVHEGFQETQYF. In nucleotides, the CDR3 is TGTGCCAGCAGCCAAGTCCACGAGGGCTTCCAAGAGACCCAGTACTTC.

V is TRBV7-2 and J is TRBJ2-3; 9 nucleotides line up with TRBD1. The CDR3 contains 14 residues. CDR1 and CDR2 from the germline V gene are SGHTA and FQGNSA. The V segment lost 5 bases and the J segment 4 bases; nucleotides outside the gene matches: 4. CDR3 nucleotides: TGTGCCAGCAGCATAGACAGGGGGGCAGATACGCAGTATTTT. Protein product: CASSIDRGADTQYF. Combining the CDR3 with reference TRBV7-2 and TRBJ2-3 gives the whole variable domain GAGVSQSPSNKVTEKGKDVELRCDPISGHTALYWYRQSLGQGLEFLIYFQGNSAPDKSGLPSDRFSAERTGGSVSTLTIQRTQQEDSAVYLCASSIDRGADTQYFGPGTRLTVL.

J is TRBJ2-7 and V is TRBV29-1; possibly TRBD1 or TRBD2 for D (5 bases each). CDR3 size: 14 residues. CDR1 and CDR2 (germline): SQVTM, ANQGSEA. V shed 6 bases and J shed 2 bases, with 17 bases lying between them. The CDR3 sequence: CSVSPGTVPYEQYF. For the CDR3, the DNA is TGCAGCGTGTCGCCCGGGACGGTCCCCTACGAGCAGTACTTC.

This clone came up once. The V call is TRBV5-1, the J call TRBJ2-2, with D perhaps TRBD2 (6 bases). This CDR3 comprises 16 residues. Germline V lookup: CDR1 SGHRS, CDR2 YFSETQ. The germline V and J ends were trimmed by 0 bases and 3 bases, with 12 bases remaining between them. The CDR3 protein is CASSLVGRRDTGELFF. CDR3 DNA: TGCGCCAGCAGCTTGGTAGGGAGGAGGGACACCGGGGAGCTGTTTTTT.

The rearrangement joins TRBV6-5 to TRBJ2-7; tentative D call: TRBD1 (5 bases). Germline CDR1 and CDR2: MNHEY and SVGAGI. The length of the CDR3 is 16 residues. Trimming shortened V by 1 base and J by 2 bases, and 15 bases separated the two germline ends. The CDR3 reads CASSYLTANEAYEQYF. In nucleotides, the CDR3 is TGTGCCAGCAGTTACTTGACAGCAAATGAAGCCTACGAGCAGTACTTC.

Regarding this clone: Other DNA sequences of this sample code for an identical CDR3. V gene TRBV18 combines with J gene TRBJ1-1; no clear D gene. V lost 3 bases to trimming and J lost 1 base, with 9 bases between them. Germline V gene sequence: CDR1 KGHSH, CDR2 LQKENI. The CDR3 is 14 residues long. CDR3 protein: CASSPLTENTEAFF. The CDR3 coding sequence is TGTGCCAGCTCACCCTTGACGGAGAACACTGAAGCTTTCTTT. Filled out from reference TRBV18 and TRBJ1-1, the complete variable domain reads NAGVMQNPRHLVRRRGQEARLRCSPMKGHSHVYWYRQLPEEGLKFMVYLQKENIIDESGMPKERFSAEFPKEGPSILRIQQVVRGDSAAYFCASSPLTENTEAFFGQGTRLTVV.